Sequencing of this TCR beta chain was carried out in a study of blood T cell repertoires in COVID-19. Whole-study context: COVID-19 samples, acute and convalescent, were from the United States, Italy and Spain.

The CDR3 totals 12 residues. V lost 3 bases to trimming and J lost 3 bases, with 6 bases between them. The germline V gene encodes CDR1 SGDLS and CDR2 YYNGEE. As processed by the authors: Using reference gene primer amplification, nucleated cell counts were estimated. Profiling relied on immunoSEQ multiplex PCR, and the TCRdb table lists in-frame clones only, not all of them. That table gives V, J and clone size, and the DNA gave D and trimming. This table holds 200,000 to 250,000 clones, around 80% found once. The specimen sequenced was peripheral blood. The chain recombines TRBV9 with TRBJ1-2, with D unclear. This clonotype was obtained from a woman aged 80 or older with COVID-19, enrolled during active disease. The chain's CDR3 is CASSAFHYGYTF. In DNA, the CDR3 is TGTGCCAGCAGCGCCTTCCACTATGGCTACACCTTC.